These 24 T cell receptor beta chains share one sample of origin, sequenced in a study of vaccination effects on CD4 cells after COVID-19. Their recognized antigens are unknown. Antigen-specific CD4+ T cells were expanded (with viral peptide pools) by the ViraFEST assay ahead of sequencing. Cultured cells yielded isolated CD4+ T cells after more than nine days. Neither prior SARS-CoV-2 infection nor positive nucleocapsid antibodies were present in the vaccine recipients. Produced via immunoSEQ multiplex PCR; TCRdb's table is partial and in-frame only. This table holds tens of thousands of clones, around three quarters found once. The source material was CD4+ T cells from PBMCs cultured with HCoV-OC43 spike peptides, sampled before COVID-19 vaccination. The subset denotes: HCoV-OC43 spike overlapping peptide pool stimulation. These receptors all stem from a human donor who received a COVID-19 vaccine.

The CDR3 DNA is TGCGCCAGCAGCCCAGGTTCGGGGGATGACACTGAAGCTTTCTTT. Its protein product is CASSPGSGDDTEAFF. V is TRBV5-1 and J is TRBJ1-1, with D possibly matching TRBD1 (5 bases). Germline V gives CDR1 SGHRS, CDR2 YFSETQ. Trimming pared 4 bases from V and 3 bases from J, leaving 16 bases between. The CDR3 sequence is 15 residues long.

This clone was counted a single time. The gene calls are TRBV5-4 and TRBJ2-1; D not resolved. The CDR3 covers 13 residues. The V end was cut by 0 bases, the J end by 8 bases, with 9 bases between. Germline-derived CDR1 and CDR2 are SGHNT and YYREEE (reference sequence). In DNA, the CDR3 is TGTGCCAGCAGCTTGGACAGTACGGATGAGCAGTTCTTC. Translation gives CASSLDSTDEQFF.

This chain joins TRBV5-1 and TRBJ2-3, with 13 bases identical to TRBD2. The V and J ends lost 3 bases and 6 bases, in that order; junction bases with no gene match: 7. The CDR3 is 16 amino acids. The V gene's germline CDR1 is SGHRS and CDR2 YFSETQ. The CDR3 loop is CASSWATSGGRDTQYF. CDR3 DNA: TGCGCCAGCAGCTGGGCGACTAGCGGGGGGAGGGATACGCAGTATTTT.

The chain joins TRBV6-1 to TRBJ1-5; perhaps TRBD1 as D (5 bases). There are 13 residues in the CDR3. The V gene lost 2 bases and the J gene lost 7 bases, with 9 bases spanning the gap. From germline, CDR1 is MNHNS and CDR2 SASEGT. CDR3 nucleotides: TGTGCCAGCAGTGAACGGGGGACGCAGCCCCAGCATTTT. Translating gives CASSERGTQPQHF.

The CDR3 DNA follows: TGTGCCAGCAGCAGAACCAGGGGGAACACTGAAGCTTTCTTT. Residues: CASSRTRGNTEAFF. The chain is built from TRBV3-1 (or the pseudogene TRBV3-2) and TRBJ1-1, with D perhaps TRBD1 (6 bases). Germline V gene lookup returns CDR1 LGHDT and CDR2 YNNKEL (reference sequence). Trimming pared 5 bases from V and 1 base from J, leaving 11 bases between. This CDR3 is 14 amino acids long.

The rearrangement links TRBV6-4 to TRBJ2-4; a possible D gene is TRBD2 (5 bases). Germline assignment: CDR1 MRHNA and CDR2 SNTAGT. This CDR3 is 13 amino acids long. Trimming stripped 3 bases from V and 9 bases from J, with 12 bases between. The CDR3 is CASSEGRGAIQYF. The DNA of the CDR3 is TGTGCCAGCAGTGAAGGACGGGGTGCCATTCAGTACTTC.

CDR3 protein: CASSLGLARYNEQFF. DNA for the CDR3: TGTGCCAGCAGCTTGGGACTAGCGAGATACAATGAGCAGTTCTTC. This chain connects TRBV5-4 to TRBJ2-1; 8 nucleotides agree with TRBD2. This CDR3 has 15 residues. Trimming took 0 bases from V and 4 from J; bases not matched to a gene: 3. CDR1 SGHNT and CDR2 YYREEE come from the germline V gene (reference sequence).

V usage is TRBV10-3 and J usage is TRBJ2-5; TRBD1 agrees at 10 bases. The CDR3 has 15 residues. From germline, CDR1 is ENHRY and CDR2 SYGVKD. V gave up 6 bases and J gave up 0 bases; unmatched junction bases: 4. DNA for the CDR3: TGTGCCATCAGCTGGACAGGGGGAAACCAAGAGACCCAGTACTTC. Its protein is CAISWTGGNQETQYF.

This chain connects TRBV25-1 to TRBJ1-2; D is ambiguous. Trimming took off 0 bases at V and 8 bases at J, with 13 bases between the two ends. The CDR3 spans 14 residues. Germline lookup yields CDR1 MGHDK and CDR2 SYGVNS. In DNA, the CDR3 is TGTGCCAGCAGTGAATATATTGCCGGTGGAGGCTACACCTTC. Its translation is CASSEYIAGGGYTF.

The rearrangement uses TRBV15 and TRBJ1-1; D is uncertain. Between the trimmed V and J ends, which lost 0 bases and 1 base, there was a span of 9 bases. The CDR3 is 15 amino acids. Germline-derived CDR1 and CDR2 are LNHNV and YYDKDF (reference sequence). CDR3 sequence reads: CATSRDRHANTEAFF. The CDR3 region has the DNA TGTGCCACCAGCAGAGATCGGCACGCGAACACTGAAGCTTTCTTT.

V usage is TRBV5-1 and J usage is TRBJ2-2; D unresolved. The CDR3 contains 13 residues. V dropped 7 bases and J dropped 1 base, with 8 bases sitting between them. From germline, CDR1 is SGHRS and CDR2 YFSETQ. The CDR3 nucleotides read TGCGCCAGCGGGGATCGGAACACCGGGGAGCTGTTTTTT. The encoded protein is CASGDRNTGELFF. The full variable domain, its missing parts supplied by reference TRBV5-1 and TRBJ2-2, is KAGVTQTPRYLIKTRGQQVTLSCSPISGHRSVSWYQQTPGQGLQFLFEYFSETQRNKGNFPGRFSGRQFSNSRSEMNVSTLELGDSALYLCASGDRNTGELFFGEGSRLTVL.

Note on this clone: Other nucleotide sequences in the sample specify the same CDR3. This chain joins TRBV3-1 (or the pseudogene TRBV3-2) and TRBJ2-5, with D possibly matching TRBD1 (5 bases). V lost 2 bases and J 4 bases, leaving 8 bases between the germline ends. There are 13 residues in the CDR3. The V gene's germline CDR1 is LGHDT and CDR2 YNNKEL (reference sequence). CDR3 sequence reads: CASSQRGAETQYF. DNA of the CDR3: TGTGCCAGCAGCCAAAGGGGCGCAGAGACCCAGTACTTC.

The chain couples TRBV7-2 to TRBJ2-1; 11 nucleotides match TRBD2. The germline CDR1 and CDR2 sequences are SGHTA and FQGNSA. V shed 5 bases, J shed 1 base, and the junction held 1 base outside the gene matches. The CDR3 extends over 15 amino acids. CDR3 residues: CASSPSGGSYNEQFF. CDR3 bases: TGTGCCAGCAGCCCTAGCGGGGGGTCCTACAATGAGCAGTTCTTC.

This clone appeared a few times. The rearrangement links TRBV5-4 to TRBJ1-1; the D is unclear. The CDR3 length is 15 residues. V lost 4 bases, J lost 5 bases, and 18 bases lay in between. The germline CDR1 and CDR2 sequences are SGHNT and YYREEE (reference sequence). CDR3 nucleotides: TGTGCCAGCAGCCCCGGACCTGGGGTAAAAACTGAAGCTTTCTTT. The encoded protein is CASSPGPGVKTEAFF.

The V and J genes are TRBV30 and TRBJ1-1, with D maybe TRBD1 (5 bases). Trimming pared 1 base from V and 1 base from J, leaving 7 bases between. Germline assignment: CDR1 GTSNPN and CDR2 SVGIG (reference sequence). The CDR3 extends over 13 amino acids. CDR3 nucleotide sequence: TGTGCCTGGAGTGACAGGCCGAACACTGAAGCTTTCTTT. Translating it yields CAWSDRPNTEAFF.

This chain connects TRBV6-5 to TRBJ1-5; TRBD1 matches at 8 bases. CDR3 size: 14 residues. Per germline, CDR1 MNHEY and CDR2 SVGAGI. Trimming at V came to 6 bases and at J to 2 bases, leaving 3 bases not matched to a gene. The CDR3 is CASRKGQGNQPQHF. CDR3 in DNA: TGTGCCAGCAGAAAGGGACAGGGCAATCAGCCCCAGCATTTT.

The chain combines TRBV5-6 with TRBJ2-3; D may be TRBD1 (6 bases). The CDR3 has 16 residues. Germline values: CDR1 SGHDT, CDR2 YYEEEE. V lost 3 bases and J 0 bases, leaving 14 bases between the germline ends. CDR3 residues: CASSYRTGISTDTQYF. The CDR3 DNA reads TGTGCCAGCAGCTACAGAACAGGGATTAGCACAGATACGCAGTATTTT.

This clone was observed a handful of times. CDR3 in DNA: TGCGCCAGCAGCGTTTTCGGGACAGAGAATTCACCCCTCCACTTT. This sequence encodes CASSVFGTENSPLHF. The gene calls are TRBV5-1 and TRBJ1-6; 7 nucleotides agree with TRBD1. V lost 4 bases and J lost 7; bases outside the gene matches: 8. The CDR3 consists of 15 residues. The germline CDR1 and CDR2 sequences are SGHRS and YFSETQ.

V gene TRBV30 combines with J gene TRBJ2-4, with a possible D match to TRBD2 (6 bases). This CDR3 has 15 residues. CDR1 is GTSNPN, CDR2 SVGIG, per germline (reference sequence). V lost 1 base and J 6 bases, leaving 16 bases between the germline ends. CDR3 residues: CAWSAPGTAGNIQYF. For the CDR3, the DNA is TGTGCCTGGAGTGCCCCGGGAACAGCGGGAAACATTCAGTACTTC.

This chain joins TRBV18 and TRBJ1-3; D is ambiguous. The CDR3 totals 15 residues. CDR1 and CDR2 from the germline V gene are KGHSH and LQKENI. Trimming took off 3 bases at V and 8 bases at J, with 17 bases between the two ends. Here the CDR3 DNA reads TGTGCCAGCTCACCTAACAGCTTAAACCGAGACACCATATATTTT. Protein: CASSPNSLNRDTIYF. Together with reference TRBV18 and TRBJ1-3, the CDR3 gives the full variable domain: NAGVMQNPRHLVRRRGQEARLRCSPMKGHSHVYWYRQLPEEGLKFMVYLQKENIIDESGMPKERFSAEFPKEGPSILRIQQVVRGDSAAYFCASSPNSLNRDTIYFGEGSWLTVV.

The CDR3: CASSRQGTNYGYTF. The CDR3 DNA sequence: TGTGCCAGCAGTCGACAGGGGACTAACTATGGCTACACCTTC. V and J are TRBV28 and TRBJ1-2; 8 nucleotides agree with TRBD1. Trimming cost V 5 bases and J 0 bases; bases outside gene matches: 2. The germline V gene has CDR1 MDHEN and CDR2 SYDVKM. CDR3 length equals 14 residues.

The chain carries TRBV6-6 and TRBJ1-2, with D maybe TRBD1 (6 bases). The V gene lost 6 bases and the J gene lost 4 bases, with 15 bases spanning the gap. CDR3 length: 14 amino acids. Germline CDR1 reads MNHNY; CDR2 reads SVGAGI (reference sequence). The CDR3 is CASSRRQETYGYTF. In DNA, the CDR3 is TGTGCCAGCAGCCGCCGACAGGAAACCTATGGCTACACCTTC.

The gene calls are TRBV7-2 and TRBJ2-3; either TRBD1 or TRBD2 may supply D (5 bases each). Per the germline V gene, CDR1 is SGHTA and CDR2 is FQGNSA. The length of the CDR3 is 13 residues. V was clipped by 7 bases and J by 1 base, with 9 bases between them. CDR3 nucleotide sequence: TGTGCCAGCAAAATGGGGGGCACAGATACGCAGTATTTT. Amino acids: CASKMGGTDTQYF.

Remarks on this clone: In this CDR3 the conserved last residue, phenylalanine or tryptophan, is missing, so a read error is likely. The limits of the CDR3 on the DNA are not certain, so only TCRdb's listed CDR3 is given. V and J are TRBV23-1 and TRBJ2-7; the D call TRBD2 from the table was never checked on the DNA. TRBV23-1 is marked as an open reading frame, function uncertain. The CDR3 numbers 10 amino acids, ends counted. The CDR3 loop is CASSQSMGGA.